Listed here are 16 T cell receptor beta chains from one sample, sequenced in a study of a mutant IDH1 vaccine in newly diagnosed glioma. Sequencing used immunoSEQ multiplex PCR; TCRdb keeps in-frame clones, though not all of them. This repertoire shows about 54,000 clones, approximately 80% found once; its top ten account for roughly 19%. As to time point: baseline, week 1 (first vaccination visit). Documented treatment: pre-vaccination baseline after standard-of-care therapy. The sequenced sample was PBMCs, obtained from a glioma patient treated with radiotherapy, temozolomide or both. These receptor sequences come from a man aged 18 to 30 with glioma.

The chain carries TRBV7-9 and TRBJ1-4; D remains unclear. In germline, CDR1 is SEHNR, CDR2 FQNEAQ (reference sequence). The ends were cut back, 3 bases at V and 7 bases at J, with 3 bases in the middle. This CDR3 contains 11 residues. The CDR3 region is CASSFGEKLFF. The CDR3 DNA sequence: TGTGCCAGCAGCTTTGGTGAAAAACTGTTTTTT. Supplemented by reference TRBV7-9 and TRBJ1-4, the full variable domain reads DTGVSQNPRHKITKRGQNVTFRCDPISEHNRLYWYRQTLGQGPEFLTYFQNEAQLEKSRLLSDRFSAERPKGSFSTLEIQRTEQGDSAMYLCASSFGEKLFFGSGTQLSVL.

The gene calls are TRBV30 and TRBJ1-4; D perhaps matches TRBD1 (5 bases). Trimming took 0 bases from V and 7 from J, leaving 9 bases between them. The CDR3 covers 13 residues. CDR1 and CDR2 from the germline V gene are GTSNPN and SVGIG (reference sequence). CDR3 in amino acids: CAWSVVRGEKLFF. Here the CDR3 DNA reads TGTGCCTGGAGTGTGGTGAGGGGTGAAAAACTGTTTTTT.

V and J are TRBV15 and TRBJ2-5; 7 positions match TRBD1. The germline V gene encodes CDR1 LNHNV and CDR2 YYDKDF (reference sequence). There are 16 residues in the CDR3. Germline trimming cut 6 bases from V and 5 bases from J; bases unmatched to any gene: 15. The CDR3 DNA is TGTGCCACCAGAGCCAATAGGGACAGACCGGTGGAGACCCAGTACTTC. Translation gives CATRANRDRPVETQYF.

V and J are TRBV5-1 and TRBJ2-2; 7 bases line up with TRBD1. The J segment lost 6 bases and the V segment lost 2 bases, leaving 1 base of the junction unmatched. CDR1 is SGHRS, CDR2 YFSETQ, per germline. CDR3 length: 13 residues. The CDR3 here is CASSFTGAGELFF. The CDR3 DNA reads as TGCGCCAGCAGCTTCACAGGGGCCGGGGAGCTGTTTTTT. Complete variable domain (other parts from reference TRBV5-1 and TRBJ2-2): KAGVTQTPRYLIKTRGQQVTLSCSPISGHRSVSWYQQTPGQGLQFLFEYFSETQRNKGNFPGRFSGRQFSNSRSEMNVSTLELGDSALYLCASSFTGAGELFFGEGSRLTVL.

This clone was counted between two and nine times. This chain connects TRBV5-1 to TRBJ2-7, with D unclear. V was pared by 0 bases and J by 6 bases, with 10 bases between. The CDR3 contains 13 residues. Germline values: CDR1 SGHRS, CDR2 YFSETQ. The CDR3 protein is CASSLVVAGEQYF. The CDR3 region has the DNA TGCGCCAGCAGCTTGGTCGTTGCAGGCGAGCAGTACTTC.

As concerns this clone: One junction end disagrees with the germline gene, perhaps due to a read error. J is TRBJ1-1 and V is TRBV7-7; D gene ambiguous. CDR1 is SSHAT, CDR2 FNYEAQ, per germline (reference sequence). This CDR3 is built from 13 residues. The CDR3 here is CASSFERGAEAFF. CDR3 sequence (DNA): TGTGCTAGCAGTTTCGAGCGGGGTGCTGAAGCTTTCTTT. Supplemented by reference TRBV7-7 and TRBJ1-1, the full variable domain reads GAGVSQSPRYKVTKRGQDVTLRCDPISSHATLYWYQQALGQGPEFLTYFNYEAQPDKSGLPSDRFSAERPEGSISTLTIQRTEQRDSAMYRCASSFERGAEAFFGQGTRLTVV.

This rearrangement joins TRBV7-6 to TRBJ2-2; TRBD1 is a possible D gene (5 bases). The V end lost 0 bases, the J end lost 4 bases, and 12 bases lay between the germline ends. Germline V gene lookup returns CDR1 SGHVS and CDR2 FNYEAQ. The CDR3 sequence is 16 residues long. The CDR3 protein is CASSLARSGPTGELFF. The CDR3 DNA follows: TGTGCCAGCAGCTTAGCGCGGTCAGGGCCCACCGGGGAGCTGTTTTTT.

The chain carries TRBV30 and TRBJ1-2; D remains ambiguous. Between the trimmed V and J ends, which lost 0 bases and 2 bases, there was a span of 10 bases. Germline V gives CDR1 GTSNPN, CDR2 SVGIG (reference sequence). There are 14 residues in the CDR3. The CDR3 DNA reads as TGTGCCTGGAGTGTAGTCGGCACGAACTATGGCTACACCTTC. This translates into CAWSVVGTNYGYTF. Full variable domain (missing parts from reference TRBV30 and TRBJ1-2): SQTIHQWPATLVQPVGSPLSLECTVEGTSNPNLYWYRQAAGRGLQLLFYSVGIGQISSEVPQNLSASRPQDRQFILSSKKLLLSDSGFYLCAWSVVGTNYGYTFGSGTRLTVV.

V is TRBV5-1 and J is TRBJ1-1, with TRBD1 matching 9 bases. The CDR3 has 13 residues. CDR1 and CDR2 from the germline V gene are SGHRS and YFSETQ. The V and J ends lost 3 bases and 8 bases, in that order; junction bases with no gene match: 5. Written as DNA, the CDR3 is TGCGCCAGCAGCTGGACAGGGGCTAGGGAAGCTTTCTTT. Protein: CASSWTGAREAFF. Combining the CDR3 with reference TRBV5-1 and TRBJ1-1 gives the whole variable domain KAGVTQTPRYLIKTRGQQVTLSCSPISGHRSVSWYQQTPGQGLQFLFEYFSETQRNKGNFPGRFSGRQFSNSRSEMNVSTLELGDSALYLCASSWTGAREAFFGQGTRLTVV.

The V and J genes are TRBV5-1 and TRBJ1-1; D unresolved. Germline assignment: CDR1 SGHRS and CDR2 YFSETQ. The germline V and J ends were trimmed by 3 bases and 6 bases, with 18 bases remaining between them. The CDR3 sequence is 15 residues long. The CDR3 DNA reads as TGCGCCAGCAGCTCAGTCCCCGCCCCGGGCGCTGAAGCTTTCTTT. This sequence encodes CASSSVPAPGAEAFF.

This rearrangement joins TRBV18 to TRBJ1-1, with D unresolved. Germline loops: CDR1 KGHSH, CDR2 LQKENI. Trimming removed 6 bases at V and 1 base at J, with 12 bases between. This CDR3 spans 14 amino acids. The CDR3 DNA reads as TGTGCCAGCTCTCGGGCCGCCCGGAACACTGAAGCTTTCTTT. Protein sequence: CASSRAARNTEAFF.

V usage is TRBV6-1 and J usage is TRBJ1-5; TRBD1 might be the D (5 bases). Germline-derived CDR1 and CDR2 are MNHNS and SASEGT. V lost 1 base and J lost 2, with 15 bases in between. The CDR3 consists of 17 residues. DNA for the CDR3: TGTGCCAGCAGTGAAGGATTTGGGGCCTGGGGCAATCAGCCCCAGCATTTT. Protein product: CASSEGFGAWGNQPQHF.

V is TRBV6-5 and J is TRBJ1-5, with D uncertain. This CDR3 contains 14 residues. In germline, CDR1 is MNHEY, CDR2 SVGAGI. The V and J ends lost 0 bases and 2 bases respectively, with 5 bases between them. CDR3 sequence reads: CASSYSYGNQPQHF. CDR3 DNA: TGTGCCAGCAGTTACTCCTATGGCAATCAGCCCCAGCATTTT.

V usage is TRBV30 and J usage is TRBJ1-5, with 8 bases that match TRBD1. CDR1 and CDR2 from the germline V gene are GTSNPN and SVGIG (reference sequence). The CDR3 covers 16 residues. J was trimmed by 1 base and V by 0 bases; bases with no gene match: 5. CDR3 in amino acids: CAWSVSWTGSNQPQHF. In DNA, the CDR3 is TGTGCCTGGAGTGTAAGTTGGACAGGGAGCAATCAGCCCCAGCATTTT.

The chain links TRBV7-8 to TRBJ1-5; 9 bases line up with TRBD1. The CDR3 extends over 14 amino acids. Germline V gene data show CDR1 as SGHVS and CDR2 as FQNEAQ. The J segment lost 4 bases and the V segment lost 4 bases, leaving 2 bases of the junction unmatched. CDR3 DNA: TGTGCCAGCAGCTGGGACAGGGCGAATCAGCCCCAGCATTTT. Its protein product is CASSWDRANQPQHF.

This clone came up once. V usage is TRBV19 and J usage is TRBJ1-5; D is ambiguous. Deletions cut 3 bases from V and 0 bases from J, with 9 bases between. The V gene's germline CDR1 is LNHDA and CDR2 SQIVND (reference sequence). The CDR3 extends over 15 amino acids. The CDR3 is CASSIGVYSNQPQHF. The CDR3 DNA reads as TGTGCCAGTAGTATCGGAGTGTATAGCAATCAGCCCCAGCATTTT.